This T cell receptor beta chain was found in a study of Graves' ophthalmopathy and Graves' hyperthyroidism. Hyperthyroidism was new, under 2 months, in patients aged 18 to 65. Transcripts of RNA were the source for amplifying TCR beta CDR3 regions. RT-PCR was first run with HTBI primers, then multiplex PCR in a second round. MiXCR, run by TCRdb on the multiplex PCR reads, gives a single entry per CDR3 protein. The table has around 1.1 million distinct CDR3 sequences, about two fifths seen once. Germline CDR1 is SGHNT and CDR2 is YENEEA. The CDR3 covers 13 residues. The ends were cut back, 0 bases at V and 17 bases at J, with 14 bases in the middle.

The sample taken for sequencing was peripheral blood or thyroid tissue (not recorded which). This receptor was taken from an adult man with Graves' hyperthyroidism. The chain is built from TRBV11-3 and TRBJ1-6, with D tentatively TRBD1 (6 bases). In nucleotides, the CDR3 is TGTGCCAGCAGCTTAGATCCGGGGGCCACCTTCCACTTT. Translation gives CASSLDPGATFHF.